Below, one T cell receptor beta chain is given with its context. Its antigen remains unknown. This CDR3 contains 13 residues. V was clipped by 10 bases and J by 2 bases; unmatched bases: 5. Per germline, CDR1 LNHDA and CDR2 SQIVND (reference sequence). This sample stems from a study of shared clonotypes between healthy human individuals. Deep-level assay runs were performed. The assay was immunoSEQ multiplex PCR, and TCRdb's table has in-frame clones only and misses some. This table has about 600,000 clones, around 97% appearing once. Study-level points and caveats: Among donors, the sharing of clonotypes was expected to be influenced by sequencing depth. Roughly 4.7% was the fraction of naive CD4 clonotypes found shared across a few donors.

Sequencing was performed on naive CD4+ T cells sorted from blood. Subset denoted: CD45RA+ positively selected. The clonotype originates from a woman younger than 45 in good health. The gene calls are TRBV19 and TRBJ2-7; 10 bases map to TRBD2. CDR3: CATTGTSAYEQYF. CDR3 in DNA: TGTGCCACCACCGGGACTAGCGCCTACGAGCAGTACTTC. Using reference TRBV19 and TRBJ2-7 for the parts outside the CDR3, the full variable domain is DGGITQSPKYLFRKEGQNVTLSCEQNLNHDAMYWYRQDPGQGLRLIYYSQIVNDFQKGDIAEGYSVSREKKESFPLTVTSAQKNPTAFYLCATTGTSAYEQYFGPGTRLTVT.